The next 26 T cell receptor beta chains were all read from a single sample in a study of T cells in localized non-small cell lung cancer. Profiled with immunoSEQ multiplex PCR; TCRdb holds only in-frame clones, not every one. The repertoire holds 35,000 or so clones, with over 75% as singletons. The source material was peripheral blood, sampled before any cancer treatment. All receptors derive from a woman aged 35-70 years with stage I lung adenocarcinoma.

The table lists this clone with a count of one. The V and J genes are TRBV7-6 and TRBJ2-1; 8 bases align to TRBD1. This CDR3 has 16 residues. The V gene end was trimmed by 4 bases and the J gene end by 1 base; junction bases not matched to a gene: 6. Germline loops: CDR1 SGHVS, CDR2 FNYEAQ. CDR3 residues: CASSSKRDRSYNEQFF. CDR3 DNA sequence: TGTGCCAGCAGCTCAAAGAGGGACAGGTCCTACAATGAGCAGTTCTTC.

This chain joins TRBV29-1 and TRBJ1-3; maybe TRBD1 (5 bases). This CDR3 is built from 14 residues. Germline lookup yields CDR1 SQVTM and CDR2 ANQGSEA. Trimming left V 3 bases short and J 2 bases short, with 11 bases between. CDR3: CSVETVGAGNTIYF. The CDR3 bases are TGCAGCGTTGAGACAGTTGGCGCTGGAAACACCATATATTTT.

The V and J genes are TRBV7-2 and TRBJ2-5; D is possibly TRBD1 or TRBD2 (6 bases each). The germline V gene encodes CDR1 SGHTA and CDR2 FQGNSA. The CDR3 runs to 16 residues. Trimming left V 2 bases short and J 5 bases short, with 18 bases between. The CDR3 DNA reads TGTGCCAGCAGCTTACTCGGGGGCTTATCGCGCGAGACCCAGTACTTC. Its protein is CASSLLGGLSRETQYF.

The chain is built from TRBV19 and TRBJ2-4, with 9 bases fitting TRBD1. Losses at the gene ends were 6 bases for V and 9 bases for J; bases not matched to a gene: 9. Germline CDR1 is LNHDA and CDR2 is SQIVND (reference sequence). The CDR3 is 14 residues long. CDR3 residues: CASRLTGGASIQYF. The CDR3 DNA sequence: TGTGCCAGTAGGCTAACAGGGGGCGCAAGCATTCAGTACTTC. Full variable domain (remainder filled in from reference TRBV19 and TRBJ2-4): DGGITQSPKYLFRKEGQNVTLSCEQNLNHDAMYWYRQDPGQGLRLIYYSQIVNDFQKGDIAEGYSVSREKKESFPLTVTSAQKNPTAFYLCASRLTGGASIQYFGAGTRLSVL.

The chain recombines TRBV19 with TRBJ2-3, with a weak D call TRBD1 (6 bases). CDR3 size: 14 residues. The germline CDR1 and CDR2 sequences are LNHDA and SQIVND (reference sequence). Trimming removed 5 bases from V and 5 bases from J, with 14 bases in between. The CDR3 loop is CASSQKDSRDTQYF. DNA for the CDR3: TGTGCCAGTAGTCAAAAGGACAGTCGAGATACGCAGTATTTT.

V usage is TRBV7-9 and J usage is TRBJ1-1; D gene uncertain. With 5 bases removed from V and 5 bases from J, the gap between germline ends came to 9 bases. CDR3 length equals 12 residues. Germline-derived CDR1 and CDR2 are SEHNR and FQNEAQ (reference sequence). Here the CDR3 reads CASSLGVTEAFF. In DNA, the CDR3 is TGTGCCAGCAGCCTGGGCGTGACTGAAGCTTTCTTT.

The chain joins TRBV28 to TRBJ2-7; 9 positions match TRBD1. The germline gives CDR1 MDHEN, CDR2 SYDVKM. The CDR3 runs 18 residues. Trimming at V came to 2 bases and at J to 1 base, leaving 12 bases not matched to a gene. In DNA form, the CDR3 reads TGTGCCAGCAGTTTAGGTCTGGTGAGAGGGACAGGGTCCTACGAGCAGTACTTC. Translating gives CASSLGLVRGTGSYEQYF.

The V call is TRBV9, the J call TRBJ2-4; unclear D gene. The CDR3 spans 14 residues. Per the germline V gene, CDR1 is SGDLS and CDR2 is YYNGEE. Trimming pared 0 bases from V and 0 bases from J, leaving 4 bases between. The CDR3 coding sequence is TGTGCCAGCAGCGTAGGCGCAGCCAAAAACATTCAGTACTTC. This gives the protein CASSVGAAKNIQYF. The variable domain in full, with the rest retrieved from reference TRBV9 and TRBJ2-4, is DSGVTQTPKHLITATGQRVTLRCSPRSGDLSVYWYQQSLDQGLQFLIQYYNGEERAKGNILERFSAQQFPDLHSELNLSSLELGDSALYFCASSVGAAKNIQYFGAGTRLSVL.

This clone was found a few times. This chain uses TRBV16 with TRBJ1-5, with TRBD1 matching 8 bases. V shed 3 bases, J shed 2 bases, and the junction held 3 bases outside the gene matches. Looked up from germline, CDR1 is KGHSY and CDR2 is FQNENV. This CDR3 region has 15 residues. Here the CDR3 DNA reads TGTGCCAGCAGCCAGTCGGGACAGGGCAATCAGCCCCAGCATTTT. This encodes CASSQSGQGNQPQHF.

V and J are TRBV18 and TRBJ1-2; D is possibly TRBD1 (5 bases). Trimming took 8 bases from V and 8 from J, leaving 24 bases between them. Per germline, CDR1 KGHSH and CDR2 LQKENI. CDR3 length: 15 residues. The DNA for the CDR3 is TGTGCCAGCACACGCGGGCTGGGACCCTCGGAAGGCTACACCTTC. Amino acids: CASTRGLGPSEGYTF.

This chain links TRBV6-1 with TRBJ2-1; D gene ambiguous. This CDR3 has 14 residues. Germline CDR1 reads MNHNS; CDR2 reads SASEGT. V lost 2 bases, J lost 7 bases, and 12 bases lay in between. The CDR3 DNA sequence: TGTGCCAGCAGTGAAAGCCTTATCCGGAATGAGCAGTTCTTC. Its translation is CASSESLIRNEQFF.

This chain's CDR3 is CASSYSGGSREQFF. CDR3 nucleotides: TGTGCCAGCAGTTACTCGGGCGGGAGTCGTGAGCAGTTCTTC. V is TRBV6-6 and J is TRBJ2-1; 7 positions agree with TRBD2. The CDR3 contains 14 residues. V shed 0 bases and J 9 bases; nucleotides not matched to a gene: 5. The germline CDR1 and CDR2 sequences are MNHNY and SVGAGI (reference sequence).

The gene calls are TRBV19 and TRBJ1-2; 8 nucleotides match TRBD1. Trimming took 5 bases from V and 7 from J; bases not matched to a gene: 9. Germline CDR1 LNHDA, CDR2 SQIVND (reference sequence). The length of the CDR3 is 14 residues. CDR3 sequence: CASSPLDREGGYTF. CDR3 in DNA: TGTGCCAGTAGTCCCCTGGACAGGGAGGGTGGCTACACCTTC. Full variable domain (rest looked up from reference TRBV19 and TRBJ1-2): DGGITQSPKYLFRKEGQNVTLSCEQNLNHDAMYWYRQDPGQGLRLIYYSQIVNDFQKGDIAEGYSVSREKKESFPLTVTSAQKNPTAFYLCASSPLDREGGYTFGSGTRLTVV.

The genes are TRBV15 and TRBJ2-1, with TRBD1 matching over 7 bases. Germline assignment: CDR1 LNHNV and CDR2 YYDKDF (reference sequence). The CDR3 spans 16 residues. V was clipped by 1 base and J by 6 bases; unmatched bases: 9. In DNA form, the CDR3 reads TGTGCCACCAGCAGAGTGAGGGGGCGTAACACCAATGAGCAGTTCTTC. Translating it yields CATSRVRGRNTNEQFF.

The V call is TRBV30, the J call TRBJ1-2; perhaps TRBD1 as D (6 bases). Germline values: CDR1 GTSNPN, CDR2 SVGIG (reference sequence). Trimming cost V 0 bases and J 4 bases, with 21 bases left between them. This CDR3 has 17 residues. CDR3 bases: TGTGCCTGGAGTGTACTGTCCTCAAAACAGGGATTCTATGGCTACACCTTC. Residues: CAWSVLSSKQGFYGYTF.

This chain uses TRBV7-3 with TRBJ1-2, with unresolved D. Germline V gives CDR1 SGHTA, CDR2 FQGTGA. The CDR3 runs to 15 residues. V shed 0 bases and J shed 3 bases, with 11 bases lying between them. The CDR3 loop reads CASSLTSGVDYGYTF. DNA of the CDR3: TGTGCCAGCAGCTTAACGTCCGGGGTAGACTATGGCTACACCTTC.

This chain uses TRBV6-1 with TRBJ2-1; 8 nucleotides match TRBD1. The CDR3 extends over 14 amino acids. The trim removed 0 bases at V and 10 bases at J, leaving 5 bases unmatched. CDR1 is MNHNS and CDR2 is SASEGT in the germline V gene. The CDR3 DNA follows: TGTGCCAGCAGTGAAGCCCTAACAGGGGGGGAGCAGTTCTTC. Protein: CASSEALTGGEQFF.

J is TRBJ1-5 and V is TRBV7-2; TRBD1 matches at 7 bases. J gave up 8 bases and V 1 base, and 5 bases lay outside the gene matches. CDR1 is SGHTA, CDR2 FQGNSA, per germline. The CDR3 runs 14 residues. CDR3 in DNA: TGTGCCAGCAGCTTAGTTCAGGGGGGGGAGCCCCAGCATTTT. Protein: CASSLVQGGEPQHF.

This clone was detected only a few times. The chain joins TRBV28 to TRBJ2-1, with 7 bases fitting TRBD2. V was pared by 5 bases and J by 4 bases, with 5 bases of the junction left unmatched. The CDR3 has 14 amino acids. CDR1 is MDHEN and CDR2 is SYDVKM in the germline V gene. For the CDR3, the DNA is TGTGCCAGCAGTCCGGGACTACCATACAATGAGCAGTTCTTC. It encodes CASSPGLPYNEQFF.

The chain employs TRBV27 and TRBJ2-6; D is possibly TRBD1 (5 bases). This CDR3 is built from 19 residues. Germline-derived CDR1 and CDR2 are MNHEY and SMNVEV (reference sequence). Trimming took off 2 bases at V and 2 bases at J, with 19 bases between the two ends. The CDR3 nucleotides are TGTGCCAGCAGTTTAGAGGCCCCAGGGATTATCACTGGGGCCAACGTCCTGACTTTC. Amino acid sequence: CASSLEAPGIITGANVLTF.

This chain's CDR3 is CASSRQEGSYEQYF. The DNA of the CDR3 is TGTGCCAGCAGTCGACAGGAAGGGAGCTACGAGCAGTACTTC. This sequence joins TRBV6-6 and TRBJ2-7, with D maybe TRBD1 (6 bases). The CDR3 runs to 14 residues. Trimming removed 5 bases from V and 3 bases from J, with 14 bases in between. Germline loops: CDR1 MNHNY, CDR2 SVGAGI (reference sequence).

This clone was seen just once. V is TRBV7-8 and J is TRBJ2-1, with 7 bases lining up with TRBD2. Germline V CDR1 and CDR2: SGHVS, FQNEAQ. V trimming: 3 bases; J trimming: 8 bases; junction bases outside the gene matches: 10. The CDR3 has 15 amino acids. The CDR3 spells CASSFQREDTYEQFF. Here the CDR3 DNA reads TGTGCCAGCAGCTTTCAGCGGGAAGATACCTATGAGCAGTTCTTC.

This clone showed up just once. This sequence joins TRBV7-2 and TRBJ1-4, with 7 bases lining up with TRBD1. The germline gives CDR1 SGHTA, CDR2 FQGNSA. CDR3 length: 14 amino acids. Trimming at V came to 8 bases and at J to 1 base, leaving 4 bases not matched to a gene. Written as DNA, the CDR3 is TGTGCCAGCGGCCACAGGGGAACTAATGAAAAACTGTTTTTT. It codes for CASGHRGTNEKLFF. The whole variable domain, filled in from reference TRBV7-2 and TRBJ1-4, reads GAGVSQSPSNKVTEKGKDVELRCDPISGHTALYWYRQSLGQGLEFLIYFQGNSAPDKSGLPSDRFSAERTGGSVSTLTIQRTQQEDSAVYLCASGHRGTNEKLFFGSGTQLSVL.

V and J are TRBV27 and TRBJ1-2, with TRBD1 as a possible D gene (6 bases). The length of the CDR3 is 16 residues. The ends were cut back, 0 bases at V and 4 bases at J, with 15 bases in the middle. The germline gives CDR1 MNHEY, CDR2 SMNVEV (reference sequence). CDR3 sequence reads: CASSLSRSRGAYGYTF. The CDR3 nucleotides are TGTGCCAGCAGTTTATCGAGGAGTCGGGGGGCCTATGGCTACACCTTC.

The V call is TRBV7-2, the J call TRBJ2-3, with D possibly matching TRBD2 (7 bases). This CDR3 comprises 13 residues. CDR1 SGHTA and CDR2 FQGNSA come from the germline V gene. V was cut by 3 bases and J by 6 bases, with 10 bases left in between. The CDR3, as DNA: TGTGCCAGCAGCTTTGGGGGGGCCGATACGCAGTATTTT. The encoded protein is CASSFGGADTQYF.

J is TRBJ1-5 and V is TRBV27, with D unresolved. V was clipped by 5 bases and J by 4 bases, with 6 bases between them. Germline CDR1 MNHEY, CDR2 SMNVEV (reference sequence). This CDR3 comprises 12 residues. CDR3 protein: CASSGSNQPQHF. DNA of the CDR3: TGTGCCAGCAGTGGCTCGAATCAGCCCCAGCATTTT.